These T cell receptor beta chains were read from a single sample in a study of T cell repertoires in cytomegalovirus infection. TCRdb reprocessed the reads with MiXCR, giving one entry per CDR3 protein. The table has 150,000 to 200,000 distinct CDR3 sequences, roughly 15% seen once. Sequencing was done on a sample of CD8+ T cells from PBMCs. The receptors here all came from a human donor in good health (CMV status not recorded). Some clones in this sample may be carry-over from other donors' samples. CDR3s include the opening cysteine and the closing phenylalanine or tryptophan. A D gene is named only where the DNA matches it firmly. Clone size is given for some rows only: seen once, a few or many times, or a class if the clone is expanded.

J gene: TRBJ2-7; V gene: TRBV5-1; D gene: -; clone size: -; CDR3 DNA: TGCGCCAGCAGCTTGGTGGCCAGCTCCTACGAGCAGTACTTC; CDR3 protein: CASSLVASSYEQYF
J gene: TRBJ2-1; V gene: TRBV24-1; D gene: -; clone size: few; CDR3 DNA: TGTGCCACCAGTCAGAGGGGTTCCCTTTACAATGAGCAGTTCTTC; CDR3 protein: CATSQRGSLYNEQFF
J gene: TRBJ1-2; V gene: TRBV11-2; D gene: TRBD1; clone size: few; CDR3 DNA: TGTGCCAGCAGCTTGCGGGGGGACAGTTCTAACTATGGCTACACCTTC; CDR3 protein: CASSLRGDSSNYGYTF
J gene: TRBJ1-2; V gene: TRBV7-2; D gene: TRBD1; clone size: -; CDR3 DNA: TGTGCCAGCAGCTCGGGACAGTTCTATGGCTACACCTTC; CDR3 protein: CASSSGQFYGYTF
J gene: TRBJ2-5; V gene: TRBV10-3; D gene: -; clone size: -; CDR3 DNA: TGTGCCATCACCAGGGAAGAGACCCAGTACTTC; CDR3 protein: CAITREETQYF
J gene: TRBJ2-3; V gene: TRBV28; D gene: -; clone size: -; CDR3 DNA: TGTGCCAGCAGTCACCGGGGCGCAGATACGCAGTATTTT; CDR3 protein: CASSHRGADTQYF
J gene: TRBJ2-5; V gene: TRBV11-2; D gene: -; clone size: once; CDR3 DNA: TGTGCCAGCAGCTTACATGGGCAGGATGAAGAGACCCAGTACTTC; CDR3 protein: CASSLHGQDEETQYF
J gene: TRBJ2-2; V gene: TRBV7-2; D gene: -; clone size: few; CDR3 DNA: TGTGCCAGCAGCTGGCTACTTTTCACCGGGGAGCTGTTTTTT; CDR3 protein: CASSWLLFTGELFF
J gene: TRBJ1-2; V gene: TRBV19; D gene: -; clone size: -; CDR3 DNA: TGTGCCAGTACGGCAGGCCACTATGGCTACACCTTC; CDR3 protein: CASTAGHYGYTF
J gene: TRBJ2-7; V gene: TRBV6-6; D gene: TRBD1; clone size: -; CDR3 DNA: TGTGCCAGCGGGTCGGGTGGGGGACAGGGCTACTACGAGCAGTACTTC; CDR3 protein: CASGSGGGQGYYEQYF
J gene: TRBJ2-1; V gene: TRBV6-6; D gene: -; clone size: -; CDR3 DNA: TGTGCCAGCAGCCGTGGCGAACTCAATGAGCAGTTCTTC; CDR3 protein: CASSRGELNEQFF
J gene: TRBJ2-7; V gene: TRBV12-3/TRBV12-4; D gene: TRBD2; clone size: -; CDR3 DNA: TGTGCCAGCAACCCTGGCGGGGGAAGTGACTACGAGCAGTACTTC; CDR3 protein: CASNPGGGSDYEQYF
J gene: TRBJ2-3; V gene: TRBV7-2; D gene: TRBD1; clone size: few; CDR3 DNA: TGTGCCAGCAGCTTCATTCGACAGGGGCGGGATACGCAGTATTTT; CDR3 protein: CASSFIRQGRDTQYF
J gene: TRBJ1-1; V gene: TRBV11-2; D gene: TRBD1; clone size: -; CDR3 DNA: TGTGCCAGCAGCTTAGATCACGGGACAGGTAACGAAGCTTTCTTT; CDR3 protein: CASSLDHGTGNEAFF
J gene: TRBJ1-1; V gene: TRBV4-3; D gene: -; clone size: -; CDR3 DNA: TGCGCCAGCAGCCAAGACGAGGTGGGATACACTGAAGCTTTCTTT; CDR3 protein: CASSQDEVGYTEAFF
J gene: TRBJ2-7; V gene: TRBV20-1; D gene: TRBD2; clone size: -; CDR3 DNA: TGCAGTGCTAGAGGAGCGGGGCACTACGAGCAGTACTTC; CDR3 protein: CSARGAGHYEQYF
J gene: TRBJ2-7; V gene: TRBV20-1; D gene: TRBD2; clone size: few; CDR3 DNA: TGCAGTGCTAGAGATCTTGGGACTAGCGGGAGAGCTGAGCCCTACGAGCAGTACTTC; CDR3 protein: CSARDLGTSGRAEPYEQYF
J gene: TRBJ2-7; V gene: TRBV28; D gene: -; clone size: few; CDR3 DNA: TGTGCCAGCAGCCCCTTGGGGGAGCCGGAGTACGAGCAGTACTTC; CDR3 protein: CASSPLGEPEYEQYF
J gene: TRBJ1-1; V gene: TRBV7-9; D gene: -; clone size: -; CDR3 DNA: TGTGCCAGCAGCCCCCCACAGGGCCTCGGAAGCACTGAAGCTTTCTTT; CDR3 protein: CASSPPQGLGSTEAFF
J gene: TRBJ2-5; V gene: TRBV7-2; D gene: TRBD2; clone size: few; CDR3 DNA: TGTGCCAGCAGCTCCCCCCGGGGGGGGGGGGCCTTGGGGGAGACCCAGTACTTC; CDR3 protein: CASSSPRGGGALGETQYF
J gene: TRBJ2-7; V gene: TRBV5-1; D gene: -; clone size: -; CDR3 DNA: TGCGCCAGCAGCTTTACAGCGGGTACCTACGAGCAGTACTTC; CDR3 protein: CASSFTAGTYEQYF
J gene: TRBJ2-7; V gene: TRBV6-1; D gene: -; clone size: few; CDR3 DNA: TGTGCCAGCAGTGAACTTACGGATGCCTACGAGCAGTACTTC; CDR3 protein: CASSELTDAYEQYF
J gene: TRBJ1-2; V gene: TRBV15; D gene: -; clone size: few; CDR3 DNA: TGTGCCACCAGCATCAGGACGGGCTATGGCTACACCTTC; CDR3 protein: CATSIRTGYGYTF
J gene: TRBJ2-5; V gene: TRBV28; D gene: TRBD2; clone size: -; CDR3 DNA: TGTGCCAGCAGTTTAATGGGCGGGAGTGCAACAGAGACCCAGTACTTC; CDR3 protein: CASSLMGGSATETQYF
J gene: TRBJ2-1; V gene: TRBV6-1; D gene: TRBD2; clone size: few; CDR3 DNA: TGTGCCAGCAGCATCGGACTAGCGGGGGGGCAACAATACAATGAGCAGTTCTTC; CDR3 protein: CASSIGLAGGQQYNEQFF
J gene: TRBJ2-2; V gene: TRBV4-2; D gene: -; clone size: few; CDR3 DNA: TGTGCCAGCAGCCCGCGGCCAAAAACCGGGGAGCTGTTTTTT; CDR3 protein: CASSPRPKTGELFF
J gene: TRBJ2-1; V gene: TRBV29-1; D gene: -; clone size: -; CDR3 DNA: TGCGGGAGTACTTACAATGAGCAGTTCTTC; CDR3 protein: CGSTYNEQFF
J gene: TRBJ2-7; V gene: TRBV6-2/TRBV6-3; D gene: -; clone size: -; CDR3 DNA: TGTGCCAGCAGTTACGACCCTTTCCGGGACTCCTTTCGCTACGAGCAGTACTTC; CDR3 protein: CASSYDPFRDSFRYEQYF
J gene: TRBJ1-1; V gene: TRBV6-5; D gene: -; clone size: -; CDR3 DNA: TGTGCCAGCAGTTTGGGATCAGTCCCTGAAGCTTTCTTT; CDR3 protein: CASSLGSVPEAFF
J gene: TRBJ1-2; V gene: TRBV7-2; D gene: TRBD1; clone size: few; CDR3 DNA: TGTGCCAGCAGCTTTTTGGGACAGGGATTCGACGACTATGGCTACACCTTC; CDR3 protein: CASSFLGQGFDDYGYTF
J gene: TRBJ1-1; V gene: TRBV5-6; D gene: -; clone size: -; CDR3 DNA: TGTGCCAGCAGCTTGACCTTGCGGGGCACTGAAGCTTTCTTT; CDR3 protein: CASSLTLRGTEAFF
J gene: TRBJ2-1; V gene: TRBV7-2; D gene: -; clone size: -; CDR3 DNA: TGTGCCAGCAGCTTCCTAGCAGGCAATGAGCAGTTCTTC; CDR3 protein: CASSFLAGNEQFF
J gene: TRBJ1-5; V gene: TRBV20-1; D gene: -; clone size: -; CDR3 DNA: TGCAGTGCTAGCCGTAGGGGGGGCTACCAGCCCCAGCATTTT; CDR3 protein: CSASRRGGYQPQHF
J gene: TRBJ2-1; V gene: TRBV14; D gene: -; clone size: few; CDR3 DNA: TGTGCCAGCAGCTCCCAGGGGACATCATATGGCTCCTACAATGAGCAGTTCTTC; CDR3 protein: CASSSQGTSYGSYNEQFF
J gene: TRBJ2-5; V gene: TRBV7-2; D gene: TRBD2; clone size: many; CDR3 DNA: TGTGCCAGCAGCTTTCAGCGGGAGGGCCAAGAGACCCAGTACTTC; CDR3 protein: CASSFQREGQETQYF
J gene: TRBJ1-3; V gene: TRBV28; D gene: -; clone size: few; CDR3 DNA: TGTGCCAGCAGTTTATGGGTGGGAAGCTCTGGAAACACCATATATTTT; CDR3 protein: CASSLWVGSSGNTIYF
J gene: TRBJ2-1; V gene: TRBV28; D gene: -; clone size: many; CDR3 DNA: TGTGCCAGCAGCCTCCAGATGATATACAATGAGCAGTTCTTC; CDR3 protein: CASSLQMIYNEQFF
J gene: TRBJ1-2; V gene: TRBV7-2; D gene: TRBD1; clone size: many; CDR3 DNA: TGTGCCAGCAGCGCGATGGACAGGGGGCTTGGCTACACCTTC; CDR3 protein: CASSAMDRGLGYTF
J gene: TRBJ2-7; V gene: TRBV7-9; D gene: TRBD2; clone size: -; CDR3 DNA: TGTGCCAGCAGACAAACTAGCGCGAGCTCCTACGAGCAGTACTTC; CDR3 protein: CASRQTSASSYEQYF
J gene: TRBJ1-2; V gene: TRBV6-2/TRBV6-3; D gene: TRBD1; clone size: -; CDR3 DNA: TGTGCCAGCAGCCGGGGACAGGGAACCTATGGCTACACCTTC; CDR3 protein: CASSRGQGTYGYTF
J gene: TRBJ2-2; V gene: TRBV7-6; D gene: -; clone size: -; CDR3 DNA: TGTGCCAGTCTGCCCTGGCAGGCGAACACCGGGGAGCTGTTTTTT; CDR3 protein: CASLPWQANTGELFF
J gene: TRBJ2-3; V gene: TRBV7-2; D gene: TRBD2; clone size: few; CDR3 DNA: TGTGCCAGCAGCTTAGGGCGGGGGGCCCGCACAGATACGCAGTATTTT; CDR3 protein: CASSLGRGARTDTQYF
J gene: TRBJ2-2; V gene: TRBV11-2; D gene: TRBD2; clone size: -; CDR3 DNA: TGTGCCAGCAGCTTAGGACTAGCGGGAGCGAACGGGGAGCTGTTTTTT; CDR3 protein: CASSLGLAGANGELFF
J gene: TRBJ2-3; V gene: TRBV11-2; D gene: -; clone size: few; CDR3 DNA: TGTGCCAGCAGCTTCTCACGGGGCCGGGCAGATACGCAGTATTTT; CDR3 protein: CASSFSRGRADTQYF
J gene: TRBJ2-2; V gene: TRBV6-2/TRBV6-3; D gene: -; clone size: -; CDR3 DNA: TGTGCCACCTGGACGCCGGGGGCGAACACCGGGGAGCTGTTTTTT; CDR3 protein: CATWTPGANTGELFF
J gene: TRBJ2-7; V gene: TRBV6-5; D gene: -; clone size: -; CDR3 DNA: TGTGCCAGCCAAATTAGCGGAGGTGGATACGAGCAGTACTTC; CDR3 protein: CASQISGGGYEQYF
J gene: TRBJ2-7; V gene: TRBV7-9; D gene: -; clone size: -; CDR3 DNA: TGTGCCAGCAGTTACACGGACCCCGAGAGGCCCTACGAGCAGTACTTC; CDR3 protein: CASSYTDPERPYEQYF